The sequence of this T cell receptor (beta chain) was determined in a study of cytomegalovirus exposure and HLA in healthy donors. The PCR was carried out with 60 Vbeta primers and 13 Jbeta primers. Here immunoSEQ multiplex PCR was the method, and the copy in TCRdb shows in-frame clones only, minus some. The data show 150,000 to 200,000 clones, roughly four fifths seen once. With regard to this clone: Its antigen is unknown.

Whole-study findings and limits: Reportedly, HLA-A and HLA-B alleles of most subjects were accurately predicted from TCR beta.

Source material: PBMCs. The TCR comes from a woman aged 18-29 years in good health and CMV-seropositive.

The CDR3: CASIPETQYF. For the CDR3, the DNA is TGTGCCAGCATTCCGGAGACCCAGTACTTC. This chain links TRBV27 with TRBJ2-5, with unresolved D. CDR1 is MNHEY and CDR2 is SMNVEV in the germline V gene (reference sequence). The CDR3 has 10 residues. V dropped 7 bases and J dropped 5 bases, with 5 bases sitting between them.